This T cell receptor (beta chain) was identified during a study of T-cell reconstitution after alpha-beta-depleted transplantation in children. This clonotype has just a few counts. This CDR3 region has 15 residues. The V gene's germline CDR1 is MNHNS and CDR2 SASEGT. V was trimmed by 2 bases and J by 7 bases, leaving 14 bases between them. The library targeted TCRbeta and was prepared with unique molecular identifiers. Via MiXCR, TCRdb re-called the PCR reads, giving one row per CDR3 protein. Of around 200,000 distinct CDR3 sequences listed, 8% to 10% are singletons. The specimen was PBMCs from the stem cell graft donor, collected from the stem cell graft. The chain combines TRBV6-1 with TRBJ1-4, with TRBD1 as a possible D gene (5 bases). This receptor was taken from a human donor who donated a stem cell graft to a child with acute lymphoblastic leukemia. CDR3 loop: CASSELEGLREKLFF. CDR3 coding DNA: TGTGCCAGCAGTGAATTGGAGGGGCTGCGTGAAAAACTGTTTTTT.